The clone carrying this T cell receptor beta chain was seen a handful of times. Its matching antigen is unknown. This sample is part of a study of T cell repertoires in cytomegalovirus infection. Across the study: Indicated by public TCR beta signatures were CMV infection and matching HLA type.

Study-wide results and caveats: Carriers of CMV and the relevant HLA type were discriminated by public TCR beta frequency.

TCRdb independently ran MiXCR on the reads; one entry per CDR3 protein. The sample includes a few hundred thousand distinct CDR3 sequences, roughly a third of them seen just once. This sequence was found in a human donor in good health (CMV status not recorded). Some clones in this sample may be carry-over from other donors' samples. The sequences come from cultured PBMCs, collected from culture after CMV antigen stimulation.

CDR3 region: CASSTRGRTLYGYTF. Written as DNA, the CDR3 is TGTGCCAGCAGCACAAGGGGACGGACGTTATATGGCTACACCTTC. The chain has TRBV7-2 and TRBJ1-2, with D possibly TRBD1 on 5 matching bases. Per germline, CDR1 SGHTA and CDR2 FQGNSA. This CDR3 spans 15 amino acids. With 5 bases removed from V and 5 bases from J, the gap between germline ends came to 18 bases.